Here is one T cell receptor beta chain with its context. The data stem from a study of CD8 T cells in ankylosing spondylitis. Germline assignment: CDR1 LNHDA and CDR2 SQIVND (reference sequence). V lost 5 bases, J lost 5 bases, and 15 bases lay in between. The CDR3 contains 14 residues. One entry per CDR3 protein, called by TCRdb with MiXCR from the 5' RACE reads. This repertoire shows approximately 210,000 distinct CDR3 sequences, roughly 13% found once; its top ten account for 15% to 20%. Sequenced material: blood, either unsorted or a sorted T cell fraction (not recorded which). The sequence came from a male donor with ankylosing spondylitis or in good health (not recorded which). The gene calls are TRBV19 and TRBJ1-1; TRBD1 is a possible D gene (5 bases). CDR3 DNA: TGTGCCAGTAGTCCCCGGGACTACTCAACTGAAGCTTTCTTT. Protein sequence: CASSPRDYSTEAFF.